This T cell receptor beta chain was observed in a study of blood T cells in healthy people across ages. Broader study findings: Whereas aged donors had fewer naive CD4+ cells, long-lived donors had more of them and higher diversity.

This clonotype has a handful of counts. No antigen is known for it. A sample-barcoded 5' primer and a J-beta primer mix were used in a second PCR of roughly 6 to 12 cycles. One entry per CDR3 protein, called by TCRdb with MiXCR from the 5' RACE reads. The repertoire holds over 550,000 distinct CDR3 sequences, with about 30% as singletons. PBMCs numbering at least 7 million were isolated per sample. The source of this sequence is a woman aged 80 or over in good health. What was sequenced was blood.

CDR3 bases: TGTGCCAGCAGCTGGGGACAGGGGAACAATGAGCAGTTCTTC. It translates to CASSWGQGNNEQFF. This chain uses TRBV5-5 with TRBJ2-1, with 10 bases fitting TRBD1. The junction had 2 bases not matched to a gene; V was cut back by 3 bases and J by 5 bases. Germline V gene sequence: CDR1 SGHKS, CDR2 YYEKEE (reference sequence). The CDR3 extends over 14 amino acids.